Listed below are T cell receptor beta chains from one sample, sequenced in a study of blood T cell repertoires in COVID-19. The protocol was immunoSEQ multiplex PCR, while the TCRdb copy is restricted to in-frame clones and leaves out a portion. The table records around 150,000 clones, around 89% of them present only once. Sequencing was carried out using peripheral blood. The receptors were gathered from a man between 60 and 75 years old with acute or convalescent COVID-19. Each CDR3 is given with its conserved first and last residue. Fields, in order: clone size, D gene, V gene, J gene, CDR3 protein, CDR3 DNA. A D gene is named only where the DNA matches it firmly. Clone size is given for some rows only: seen once, a few or many times, or a class if the clone is expanded.

clone_size: -; d_call: TRBD2; v_call: TRBV10-1; j_call: TRBJ2-3; cdr3_aa: CASTSGVTDTQYF; cdr3_nt: TGCGCCAGCACTAGCGGGGTAACAGATACGCAGTATTTT
clone_size: -; d_call: TRBD1; v_call: TRBV5-6; j_call: TRBJ1-6; cdr3_aa: CASSLGRTGSSSPLHF; cdr3_nt: TGTGCCAGCAGCTTGGGAAGGACAGGGTCGAGTTCACCCCTCCACTTT
clone_size: -; d_call: -; v_call: TRBV7-9; j_call: TRBJ1-2; cdr3_aa: CASSLKSAGGGYTF; cdr3_nt: TGTGCCAGCAGCTTAAAATCAGCGGGAGGTGGCTACACCTTC
clone_size: few; d_call: -; v_call: TRBV5-1; j_call: TRBJ2-6; cdr3_aa: CASQQAPQSGANVLTF; cdr3_nt: TGCGCCAGCCAACAGGCACCCCAGTCTGGGGCCAACGTCCTGACTTTC
clone_size: -; d_call: -; v_call: TRBV30; j_call: TRBJ1-1; cdr3_aa: CAWDSTPRRVNTEAFF; cdr3_nt: TGTGCCTGGGACAGCACCCCTCGAAGAGTGAACACTGAAGCTTTCTTT
clone_size: -; d_call: TRBD1; v_call: TRBV5-4; j_call: TRBJ2-1; cdr3_aa: CASSLFATGGSDEQFF; cdr3_nt: TGTGCCAGCAGCTTGTTCGCGACAGGGGGGTCGGATGAGCAGTTCTTC
clone_size: -; d_call: -; v_call: TRBV4-1; j_call: TRBJ2-5; cdr3_aa: CASSQDDRKQETQYF; cdr3_nt: TGCGCCAGCAGCCAAGATGACAGGAAACAAGAGACCCAGTACTTC
clone_size: -; d_call: TRBD1; v_call: TRBV18; j_call: TRBJ1-1; cdr3_aa: CASSPLGQGVKAFF; cdr3_nt: TGTGCCAGCTCACCTCTGGGACAGGGGGTTAAAGCTTTCTTT
clone_size: -; d_call: -; v_call: TRBV10-2; j_call: TRBJ1-5; cdr3_aa: CASSESRRVGNQPQHF; cdr3_nt: TGCGCCAGCAGTGAGTCACGCAGGGTAGGCAATCAGCCCCAGCATTTT
clone_size: -; d_call: -; v_call: TRBV19; j_call: TRBJ2-7; cdr3_aa: CASSSTEVYEQYF; cdr3_nt: TGTGCCAGTAGTTCCACGGAGGTATACGAGCAGTACTTC
clone_size: -; d_call: -; v_call: TRBV4-1; j_call: TRBJ1-1; cdr3_aa: CASSQDRGQTRNTEAFF; cdr3_nt: TGCGCCAGCAGCCAAGATCGAGGACAAACTCGAAACACTGAAGCTTTCTTT
clone_size: -; d_call: TRBD1; v_call: TRBV19; j_call: TRBJ1-1; cdr3_aa: CASRWTGAVTEAFF; cdr3_nt: TGTGCCAGTAGATGGACAGGGGCGGTAACTGAAGCTTTCTTT
clone_size: -; d_call: -; v_call: TRBV19; j_call: TRBJ1-1; cdr3_aa: CASRRAGEGNTEAFF; cdr3_nt: TGTGCCAGTCGAAGGGCGGGGGAAGGGAACACTGAAGCTTTCTTT
clone_size: -; d_call: -; v_call: TRBV3-1/TRBV3-2; j_call: TRBJ1-1; cdr3_aa: CASSQGGGALNTEAFF; cdr3_nt: TGTGCCAGCAGCCAAGGAGGGGGGGCATTGAACACTGAAGCTTTCTTT